A selection of T cell receptor beta chains follows, all from one sample in a study of cytomegalovirus exposure and HLA in healthy donors. Some clones are missing from TCRdb's copy, which holds only in-frame ones; the method was immunoSEQ multiplex PCR. The data hold fewer than 110,000 clones, with approximately 66% observed a single time. Sample: PBMCs. The receptors originated from a woman aged 45-59 years in good health and CMV-seronegative. The CDR3 runs from the conserved cysteine through the conserved F or W.

V	CDR3
TRBV6-1	CASRAGQGRYDGYTF
TRBV5-6	CASSLGTSGGAQQFF
TRBV5-1	CASSAGLAGGRVEETQYF
TRBV10-3	CAIRPGTGEETQYF
TRBV9	CASSLAPTGGSFEQYF
TRBV6-5	CASSYSAGLIETQYF
TRBV7-2	CASSLALASYEQYF
TRBV11-3	CASSPLVPETQYF
TRBV6-6	CASRTGTQETQYF
TRBV6-1	CASRGDRERYEQYF
TRBV5-6	CASSWLAGPTYEQYF
TRBV18	CASSPAREVFAGELFF
TRBV5-4	CASSSLLAGGHTDTQYF
TRBV4-2	CASSQVFSGGGQYF
TRBV7-3	CASTRLGREPSGELFF
TRBV7-3	CASSPRTSGRGSGELFF
TRBV6-5	CASRRRQGVADTQYF
TRBV7-6	CASSLEASGGNEQFF
TRBV5-1	CASSLEGAWEQFF
TRBV15	CATSRGGTSGGSQETQYF
TRBV18	CASSPPGTTNTEAFF
TRBV7-9	CASSFTELSDTQYF
TRBV19	CASSIEVRQPQHF
TRBV2	CASSEALRQGELDNEQFF
TRBV5-1	CASMGGASGANVLTF